A single sample gave rise to the 6 T cell receptor beta chains below, sequenced in a study of blood T cells in healthy people across ages. Sample-barcoded 5' priming and a J-beta primer mix drove a second PCR of roughly 6 to 12 cycles. TCRdb re-analysed the 5' RACE reads in MiXCR, keeping a single row per CDR3 protein. The table records over 700,000 distinct CDR3 sequences, 20% to 30% of them present only once. The sample was also reused in another study, on T cells of mothers and their children.

Specimen: blood. The receptors here all came from a boy younger than 18 in good health.

The chain links TRBV5-1 to TRBJ2-2; D may be TRBD1 (6 bases). Germline V CDR1 and CDR2: SGHRS, YFSETQ. Trimming removed 4 bases at V and 1 base at J, with 8 bases between. CDR3 size: 14 residues. This CDR3 reads CASSMGQNTGELFF. Here the CDR3 DNA reads TGCGCCAGCAGCATGGGACAGAACACCGGGGAGCTGTTTTTT.

In this sample, this clonotype turned up a few times. The chain recombines TRBV9 with TRBJ1-4; possibly TRBD1 for D (6 bases). V was shortened by 4 bases and J by 0 bases, with 13 bases between the two germline ends. Germline CDR1 and CDR2: SGDLS and YYNGEE. This CDR3 region has 16 residues. The CDR3 coding sequence is TGTGCCAGCAGCCCCGGACAGAGAGCAACTAATGAAAAACTGTTTTTT. Residues: CASSPGQRATNEKLFF.

This clonotype appeared a few times. The J gene is TRBJ2-1, the V gene TRBV4-1; D is uncertain. V lost 1 base and J lost 8, with 18 bases in between. CDR1 and CDR2 from the germline V gene are MGHRA and YSYEKL. CDR3 length: 16 amino acids. CDR3 sequence: CASSQVNMVAFDEQFF. For the CDR3, the DNA is TGCGCCAGCAGCCAAGTCAATATGGTAGCCTTCGATGAGCAGTTCTTC.

The rearrangement links TRBV20-1 to TRBJ1-2; D not certain. The CDR3 is 10 amino acids. Germline V gene sequence: CDR1 DFQATT, CDR2 SNEGSKA (reference sequence). Written as DNA, the CDR3 is TGCAGCGCCCCGAGCTATGGCTACACCTTC. Its translation is CSAPSYGYTF.

This clonotype came up a few times. The genes are TRBV20-1 and TRBJ2-3; D is unresolved. Germline V gene lookup returns CDR1 DFQATT and CDR2 SNEGSKA (reference sequence). This CDR3 has 14 amino acids. Deletions cut 6 bases from V and 1 base from J, with 14 bases between. DNA for the CDR3: TGCAGTGCCGCGAGTAGTGTTGGCACAGATACGCAGTATTTT. Protein sequence: CSAASSVGTDTQYF.

The chain carries TRBV29-1 and TRBJ2-5; D not certain. Germline V gives CDR1 SQVTM, CDR2 ANQGSEA. V was trimmed by 0 bases and J by 5 bases, leaving 13 bases between them. This CDR3 region has 14 residues. The chain's CDR3 is CSVEEPGPRETQYF. In DNA form, the CDR3 reads TGCAGCGTTGAAGAACCGGGCCCACGGGAGACCCAGTACTTC.